Below, 3 T cell receptor beta chains from the same sample are listed, as sequenced in a study of T cells in Graves' hyperthyroidism and ophthalmopathy. TCR beta CDR3 sequences were amplified from RNA transcripts. Initially, a first-round RT-PCR of the TCR CDR3 employed the HTBI primer set. Each CDR3 protein gets one entry after TCRdb re-called the multiplex PCR reads with MiXCR. This table holds 400,000 to 600,000 distinct CDR3 sequences, roughly 20% found once. Sequenced: blood. These receptors were collected from a young man with Graves' hyperthyroidism.

This clonotype occurred many times. The V and J genes are TRBV2 and TRBJ1-1; no firm D call. Deletions cut 8 bases from V and 0 bases from J, with 13 bases between. The CDR3 extends over 14 amino acids. Per germline, CDR1 SNHLY and CDR2 FYNNEI. Here the CDR3 DNA reads TGTGCCAGCCTTGCGACGGGAGTGAACACTGAAGCTTTCTTT. Amino acid sequence: CASLATGVNTEAFF. Supplemented by reference TRBV2 and TRBJ1-1, the full variable domain reads EPEVTQTPSHQVTQMGQEVILRCVPISNHLYFYWYRQILGQKVEFLVSFYNNEISEKSEIFDDQFSVERPDGSNFTLKIRSTKLEDSAMYFCASLATGVNTEAFFGQGTRLTVV.

There are a few counts of this clonotype. The chain is built from TRBV19 and TRBJ2-7; 7 positions match TRBD1. Germline assignment: CDR1 LNHDA and CDR2 SQIVND (reference sequence). The CDR3 sequence is 14 residues long. V lost 4 bases and J lost 3; bases outside the gene matches: 6. The CDR3 region is CASSTDPGGYEQYF. The CDR3 DNA is TGTGCCAGTAGTACCGACCCAGGGGGCTACGAGCAGTACTTC.

The rearrangement joins TRBV7-6 to TRBJ1-1, with D maybe TRBD1 (6 bases). This CDR3 is built from 19 residues. The germline V and J ends were trimmed by 1 base and 4 bases, with 25 bases remaining between them. Germline V lookup: CDR1 SGHVS, CDR2 FNYEAQ. The CDR3 reads CASSLEAVGPGRGVTEAFF. The CDR3, as DNA: TGTGCCAGCAGCTTAGAAGCGGTGGGGCCGGGCAGGGGAGTCACTGAAGCTTTCTTT.